There are a few counts of the clone carrying this T cell receptor beta chain. In germline, CDR1 is LNHDA, CDR2 SQIVND (reference sequence). This CDR3 is 13 amino acids long. J was trimmed by 5 bases and V by 5 bases; bases with no gene match: 5. Enrollment of patients from Seattle took place during active infection, with longitudinal follow-up. In the original workflow: Nucleated cell number was recorded as an estimate derived from reference gene primer amplification. TCRdb keeps only in-frame clones here, not all; method: immunoSEQ multiplex PCR. That table is the source of V, J and clone size, and D and trimming were worked out from the DNA. The data contain roughly 180,000 clones, roughly 77% of them singletons. The data were taken from a study of blood T cell repertoires in COVID-19. Study context: The samples span acute and convalescent COVID-19 from the United States, Italy and Spain. T cells, B-cell-depleted T cells, or PBMCs supplied cDNA or gDNA.

V gene TRBV19 combines with J gene TRBJ2-5; 7 nucleotides align to TRBD2. The receptor was derived from a woman at least 80 years old with COVID-19, enrolled during active disease. The sample was peripheral blood. The CDR3 bases are TGTGCCAGTAGTGGAGCGGGGAAGGAGACCCAGTACTTC. Protein sequence: CASSGAGKETQYF.